What follows is one T cell receptor (beta chain) and its context. The V end lost 6 bases, the J end lost 0 bases, and 15 bases lay between the germline ends. Germline V gene data show CDR1 as DFQATT and CDR2 as SNEGSKA (reference sequence). The CDR3 runs to 16 residues. Full-length variable regions came from constant-region reverse primers plus semi-nested Nested Universal Primer A PCR. Via MiXCR, TCRdb re-called the 5' RACE reads, giving one row per CDR3 protein. Of approximately 12,000 distinct CDR3 sequences listed, about 51% are singletons. Cells sorted as Tregs were CD4+, CD25+ and CD127-/low. The chain links TRBV20-1 to TRBJ2-6; the D call may be TRBD1 or TRBD2 (6 bases each). This receptor was identified in a female donor with breast cancer. Material for sequencing was tumor-infiltrating Tregs sorted from the breast tumor. The CDR3 reads CSAAGHMRSGANVLTF. The CDR3 DNA reads as TGCAGTGCCGCGGGACATATGCGCTCTGGGGCCAACGTCCTGACTTTC.